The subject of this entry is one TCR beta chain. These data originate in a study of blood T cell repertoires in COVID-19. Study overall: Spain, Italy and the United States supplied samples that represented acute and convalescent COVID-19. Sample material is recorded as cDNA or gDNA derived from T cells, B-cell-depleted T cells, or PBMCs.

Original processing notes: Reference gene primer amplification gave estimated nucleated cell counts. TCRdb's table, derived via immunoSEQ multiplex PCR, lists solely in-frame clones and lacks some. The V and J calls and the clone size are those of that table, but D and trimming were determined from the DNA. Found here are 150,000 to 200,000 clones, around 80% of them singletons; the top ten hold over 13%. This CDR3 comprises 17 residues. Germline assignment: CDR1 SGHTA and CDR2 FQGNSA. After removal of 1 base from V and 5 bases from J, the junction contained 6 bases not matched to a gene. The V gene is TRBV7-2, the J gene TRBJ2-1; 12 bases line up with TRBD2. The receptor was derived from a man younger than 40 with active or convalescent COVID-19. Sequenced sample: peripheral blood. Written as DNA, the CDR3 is TGTGCCAGCAGCTTAGTACCTAGCGGGAGGGCCGACAATGAGCAGTTCTTC. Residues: CASSLVPSGRADNEQFF.